These 14 T cell receptor beta chains came from one sample sequenced in a study of T cell clonality in common variable immunodeficiency. Profiling relied on immunoSEQ multiplex PCR, and the TCRdb table lists in-frame clones only, not all of them. Observed in the sample are around 32,000 clones, none of them singletons. The specimen sequenced was peripheral blood mononuclear cells. The receptors originated from a person aged 18-70 years in good health.

As concerns this clone: The CDR3 end falls 3 residues outside the read, so it is completed with the germline J gene. The chain combines TRBV7-6 with TRBJ1-6; possible D gene TRBD1, 6 bases. The CDR3 sequence is 14 residues long. CDR1 and CDR2 from the germline V gene are SGHVS and FNYEAQ. Trimming removed 2 bases at V and 7 bases at J, with 9 bases between. The sequenced part of the CDR3 DNA is TGTGCCAGCAGCTTACGGACAGCAAATTCACCC. Protein: CASSLRTANSP. The whole CDR3 reads CASSLRTANSPLHF.

This clone was seen many times. The read falls 3 residues short of the CDR3 end, and the missing part is taken from the germline J gene. The rearrangement uses TRBV19 and TRBJ1-4; possibly TRBD1 for D (5 bases). V dropped 5 bases and J dropped 4 bases, with 11 bases sitting between them. This CDR3 comprises 14 residues. Germline CDR1 and CDR2: LNHDA and SQIVND (reference sequence). The CDR3 loop is CASSDRGDNEKLFF. CDR3 bases read: TGTGCCAGTAGTGACCGAGGGGATAATGAAAAA.

This clone was recorded many times. The CDR3 goes on 3 residues after the read ends, and that part is filled in from the germline J gene. This chain links TRBV19 with TRBJ1-1; no firm D call. Germline V CDR1 and CDR2: LNHDA, SQIVND (reference sequence). The CDR3 is made up of 12 amino acids. The covered CDR3 bases are TGTGCCAGTAGTCCTGAGGGTTGGGTC. This translates into CASSPEGWV. The whole CDR3 region reads CASSPEGWVAFF.

This clone was recorded at least ten times. The read ends 3 residues before the CDR3 terminus; that terminus is restored from the germline J gene. This CDR3 is also generated by other DNA sequences in the sample. The chain combines TRBV19 with TRBJ2-2, with TRBD1 matching over 11 bases. V lost 6 bases, J lost 4 bases, and 1 base stayed unmatched. Germline V CDR1 and CDR2: LNHDA, SQIVND (reference sequence). The CDR3 is 14 amino acids. CDR3 DNA, as far as it was read: TGTGCCAGTAGCGGGACAGGGGGCACCGGGGAG. Protein product: CASSGTGGTGE. The CDR3 as a whole reads CASSGTGGTGELFF.

There are many counts of this clone. Read coverage stops 3 residues before the CDR3 terminus; the germline J gene supplies the remainder. The chain employs TRBV19 and TRBJ1-2; TRBD1 aligns across 7 bases. Germline V gene sequence: CDR1 LNHDA, CDR2 SQIVND (reference sequence). This CDR3 has 15 residues. V lost 5 bases and J lost 1; bases outside the gene matches: 7. CDR3 amino acids: CASSLGTEINYGYTF. The DNA read from the CDR3 is TGTGCCAGTAGTTTAGGGACAGAGATTAACTATGGC.

This clone was found many times. With the read ending 3 residues before the CDR3 end, the germline J gene is used to fill in that end. The chain employs TRBV20-1 and TRBJ1-4; 9 positions match TRBD1. V lost 6 bases to trimming and J lost 0 bases; unmatched junction nucleotides: 11. CDR1 and CDR2 (germline): DFQATT, SNEGSKA (reference sequence). The CDR3 is 17 residues long. The DNA read from the CDR3 is TGCAGTGCCACGGACAGGGGCTTCTATGCAACTAATGAAAAA. Amino acids: CSATDRGFYATNEK. The whole CDR3 protein is CSATDRGFYATNEKLFF.

This clone was seen only a few times. The read stops 3 residues short of the end of the CDR3; the missing end is completed from the germline J gene. The chain couples TRBV19 to TRBJ1-5; 8 bases agree with TRBD1. Germline loops: CDR1 LNHDA, CDR2 SQIVND (reference sequence). This CDR3 contains 15 residues. J was trimmed by 3 bases and V by 4 bases; bases with no gene match: 5. The covered CDR3 bases are TGTGCCAGTAGTACCGACAGGGGCCCCAATCAGCCC. It is translated as CASSTDRGPNQP. The full CDR3 reads CASSTDRGPNQPQHF.

This clone was counted many times. Coverage ceases 3 residues before the CDR3 finishes, and the germline J gene fills in the end. The J gene is TRBJ2-7, the V gene TRBV12-3 or TRBV12-4; 8 bases map to TRBD1. The CDR3 is 15 amino acids. The V and J ends lost 5 bases and 5 bases, in that order; junction bases with no gene match: 11. Partial CDR3 DNA: TGTGCCAGCAGTATCCCCTCAGGGGGCTCAGACGAG. Translating gives CASSIPSGGSDE. The full CDR3 reads CASSIPSGGSDEQYF.

This clone appeared a few times. The sequenced fragment ends 3 residues before the CDR3 boundary, so the rest is inferred from the germline J gene. The chain employs TRBV20-1 and TRBJ1-2; D gene uncertain. The CDR3 extends over 10 amino acids. Trimming took 2 bases from V and 5 from J, leaving 3 bases between them. Germline V gives CDR1 DFQATT, CDR2 SNEGSKA (reference sequence). The CDR3 is CSARTYGYTF. The CDR3 bases that were read are TGCAGTGCTAGAACATATGGC.

This clone turned up a few times. One junction end does not reproduce the germline sequence, and a read error may be involved. The CDR3 end falls 3 residues outside the read, so it is completed with the germline J gene. The rearrangement joins TRBV7-4 to TRBJ1-3; maybe TRBD1 (5 bases). The CDR3 sequence is 15 residues long. Germline CDR1 SGHVT, CDR2 SQSDAQ. The CDR3 DNA, read in part, is TGTGCCAGCAGCTTATTTGGGGTGAGAATGGACACT. This sequence encodes CASSLFGVRMDT. The entire CDR3 is CASSLFGVRMDTIYF.

This clone has ten or more counts. The DNA ends 3 residues before the CDR3 does, and the rest of the CDR3 is filled in from the germline J gene. This chain links TRBV5-1 with TRBJ1-2; 7 bases align to TRBD1. The germline V gene has CDR1 SGHRS and CDR2 YFSETQ. There are 15 residues in the CDR3. V gave up 0 bases and J gave up 6 bases; unmatched junction bases: 8. CDR3 amino acids: CASSLAQGGVDGYTF. CDR3 DNA (partial): TGCGCCAGCAGCTTGGCGCAGGGGGGTGTAGATGGC.

This clone was observed many times. The CDR3 extends 3 residues past the end of the read, so its final part is completed from the germline J gene. The chain combines TRBV5-4 with TRBJ2-3, with TRBD2 matching 11 bases. Germline V gene lookup returns CDR1 SGHNT and CDR2 YYREEE (reference sequence). This CDR3 contains 16 residues. J gave up 0 bases and V 2 bases, and 2 bases lay outside the gene matches. Incomplete CDR3 DNA: TGTGCCAGCAGCTTCGGGACTAGCGGTAGCACAGATACG. Its translation is CASSFGTSGSTDT. In full, the CDR3 reads CASSFGTSGSTDTQYF.

A remark on this clone: The read finishes 3 residues shy of the CDR3 end, and the germline J gene is used to complete it. The chain combines TRBV2 with TRBJ2-3, with 9 bases that match TRBD2. J gave up 5 bases and V 5 bases, and 8 bases lay outside the gene matches. The V gene's germline CDR1 is SNHLY and CDR2 FYNNEI. The length of the CDR3 is 15 residues. The part of the CDR3 DNA that was read is TGTGCCAGCAGTATGCAGCGGGAGGTCCAAGATACG. Translated, it gives CASSMQREVQDT. The full CDR3 reads CASSMQREVQDTQYF.

This clone was recorded at least ten times. The read finishes 3 residues shy of the CDR3 end, and the germline J gene is used to complete it. The chain uses TRBV5-8 and TRBJ2-1; D not resolved. Germline V CDR1 and CDR2: SGHTS, YDEGEE. V dropped 9 bases and J dropped 5 bases, with 18 bases sitting between them. The CDR3 runs 14 residues. Partial CDR3 DNA: TGTGCCACCACGGGTGGATCCACTCACAATGAG. It encodes CATTGGSTHNE. The full-length CDR3 reads as CATTGGSTHNEQFF.